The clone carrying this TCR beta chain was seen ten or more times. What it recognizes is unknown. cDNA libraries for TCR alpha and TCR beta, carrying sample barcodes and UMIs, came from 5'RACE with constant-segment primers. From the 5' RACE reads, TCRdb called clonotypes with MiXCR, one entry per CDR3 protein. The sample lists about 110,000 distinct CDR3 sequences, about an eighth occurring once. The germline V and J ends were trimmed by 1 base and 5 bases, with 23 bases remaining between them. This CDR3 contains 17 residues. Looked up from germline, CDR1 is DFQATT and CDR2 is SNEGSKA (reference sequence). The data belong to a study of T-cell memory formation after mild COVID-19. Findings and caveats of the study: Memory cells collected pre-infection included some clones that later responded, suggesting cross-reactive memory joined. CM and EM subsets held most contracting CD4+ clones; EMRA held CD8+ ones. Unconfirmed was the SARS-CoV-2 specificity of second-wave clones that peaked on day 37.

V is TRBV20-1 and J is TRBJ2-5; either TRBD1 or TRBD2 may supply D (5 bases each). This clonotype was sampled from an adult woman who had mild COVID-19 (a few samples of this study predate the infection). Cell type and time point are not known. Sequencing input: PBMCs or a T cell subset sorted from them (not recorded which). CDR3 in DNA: TGCAGTGCTAGAGGCCAGACTACCGGGACCAGTTGGGAGACCCAGTACTTC. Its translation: CSARGQTTGTSWETQYF.